The present entry profiles one T cell receptor (beta chain) with its context. The target of this receptor is not known. No per-base quality is available; no much larger clone lies one base away. Preparation of the library involved the immunoSEQ multiplex PCR assay. As stored in TCRdb, this immuneACCESS dataset retains in-frame rearrangements with V and J assigned. A fraction of the clones does not appear; measured against another copy, unresolved V genes explain less than half of the discrepancy, and the remainder lacks a known reason. The sample data list 60,000 to 85,000 clones, and just over 90% of these were observed just once. Together, the top ten hold 1.1% to 1.5% of the sample. CDR1 is given as WSHSY and CDR2 as SAAADI, both from the germline V gene. The CDR3, from cysteine to phenylalanine, totals 14 residues. The retained sequence is limited to the CDR3, 42 bases, with the frame set at the first base. V is pared back by 8 bases and J by 3 bases, with 17 bases lying between the germline termini.

This sample was included in a study of T cell changes during pregnancy in multiple sclerosis (dated by TCRdb to between 2017 and 2020). A note on the overall study: In women with multiple sclerosis, the researchers looked at how the T cell repertoire shifted as pregnancy progressed.

The chain joins TRBV10-2 to TRBJ2-7; TRBD1 is a weak D gene call, 7 bases matching. The clonotype originates from a female donor in good health, enrolled as a control in a pregnancy study. The specimen comprised peripheral blood, sampled in the second trimester of pregnancy. This receptor carries the CDR3 CASRRGQAFYEQYF. DNA sequence: TGCGCCAGCCGGAGGGGGCAGGCGTTCTACGAGCAGTACTTC.